This T cell receptor beta chain was observed in a study of T cells in Graves' hyperthyroidism and ophthalmopathy. Study-wide results and caveats: Most expanded thyroid clonotypes above 0.001 recurred in blood. It was a median roughly 6.5 months before onset that the model predicted ophthalmopathy. A 13 V-J model separated ophthalmopathy from stable hyperthyroidism.

Patients showing uncontrolled infection, other autoimmune disease, pregnancy or lactation were ineligible. This clonotype has more than one count but fewer than ten. Antigen unknown. The V segment lost 4 bases and the J segment 8 bases; nucleotides outside the gene matches: 7. The CDR3 extends over 13 amino acids. In germline, CDR1 is LGHDT, CDR2 YNNKEL (reference sequence). RNA transcripts served as the template for amplifying TCR beta CDR3 regions. The HTBI primer set was used in a first-round RT-PCR of the TCR CDR3. TCRdb processed the multiplex PCR reads anew with MiXCR; each CDR3 protein has one entry. The sample has some 500,000 distinct CDR3 sequences; approximately 15% are singletons.

Sequencing was done on a sample of blood. The chain links TRBV3-1 to TRBJ1-1; 7 bases fit TRBD1. The sequence derives from a woman between 18 and 29 years old with Graves' hyperthyroidism. For the CDR3, the DNA is TGTGCCAGCAGCCCCCGTGGCAGGGGGGAAGCTTTCTTT. Translation: CASSPRGRGEAFF.